What follows is one T cell receptor (beta chain) and its context. The antigen is unknown. Deep was the level used in running the assay. The repertoire was sequenced with immunoSEQ multiplex PCR; TCRdb's copy has only in-frame clones and lacks some. This table has some 2,100,000 clones, about 93% appearing once. Naive CD8 cells lacked CD45RO and underwent positive selection for CCR7, leaving out terminally differentiated effector memory CD45RA+ cells. The donors, all of them Caucasian adults, lived in Nashville, Tennessee. The data derive from a study of shared clonotypes between healthy human individuals. Study-wide results and limits: Relative to memory subsets, naive subsets generally showed larger estimated richness.

CDR1 is LNHDA and CDR2 is SQIVND in the germline V gene (reference sequence). Trimming removed 6 bases from V and 3 bases from J, with 18 bases in between. This CDR3 has 16 amino acids. This TCR was recovered from a man aged 18 to 35 in good health. Some clones in this sample may be carry-over from other donors' samples. The genes are TRBV19 and TRBJ2-1, with a weak D call TRBD1 (6 bases). Sample: naive CD8+ T cells from PBMCs. In DNA form, the CDR3 reads TGTGCCAGTAGCACCATGGGGGCAGGGTACTACAATGAGCAGTTCTTC. Its translation is CASSTMGAGYYNEQFF.